The rows below give T cell receptor beta chains drawn from one sample of a study of T cells after yellow fever vaccination. MiXCR was run by TCRdb on the 5' RACE reads, yielding one entry per CDR3 protein. Of a few hundred thousand distinct CDR3 sequences in the sample, 8.1% were seen once. The sequencing here drew on PBMCs, taken roughly 47 days after the first yellow fever vaccination. The receptors were gathered from a man between 18 and 35 years old who received the YFV17D yellow fever vaccine. Both conserved end residues are part of each CDR3.

>TRBV7-2|TRBJ1-2
CASSFYSGNYGYTF
>TRBV5-1|TRBJ2-3
CASSLWTGGRDTQYF
>TRBV24-1|TRBJ2-2
CATSDSSGGLTGELFF
>TRBV2|TRBJ2-1
CASSSGGASYNEQFF
>TRBV5-1|TRBJ2-3
CASSRESSTDTQYF
>TRBV19|TRBJ2-7
CASSMGTGREQYF
>TRBV12-3/TRBV12-4|TRBJ2-2
CASYPGGGHGELFF
>TRBV6-1|TRBJ2-5
CASSPKPGQETQYF
>TRBV20-1|TRBJ2-7
CSATAWSGGSYEQYF
>TRBV18|TRBJ2-1
CASSPLPGQGGGVDEQFF
>TRBV2|TRBJ1-1
CASEGIPNTEAFF
>TRBV5-6|TRBJ1-3
CASSLVFQSAGNTIYF
>TRBV12-3/TRBV12-4|TRBJ2-3
CASSLVTGVTQYF